The 22 T cell receptor beta chains given below trace back to one sample, sequenced in a study of blood T cell repertoires in COVID-19. Generated by immunoSEQ multiplex PCR, the TCRdb table keeps only in-frame clones and is missing some. The sample lists around 140,000 clones, about nine tenths occurring once. Sequencing used peripheral blood. Receptors were obtained from a woman aged 45-65 years with acute or convalescent COVID-19.

This clone was detected only once. V gene TRBV27 combines with J gene TRBJ2-2; 7 nucleotides line up with TRBD2. In germline, CDR1 is MNHEY, CDR2 SMNVEV (reference sequence). The V segment lost 6 bases and the J segment 7 bases; nucleotides outside the gene matches: 8. The CDR3 has 14 residues. Here the CDR3 DNA reads TGTGCCAGCAGCTTCGGGGAGGGAGGCGGGGAGCTGTTTTTT. It codes for CASSFGEGGGELFF.

This clone was found once. Other nucleotide sequences in the sample specify the same CDR3. V is TRBV5-1 and J is TRBJ2-1; 9 bases align to TRBD1. Germline assignment: CDR1 SGHRS and CDR2 YFSETQ. There are 14 residues in the CDR3. The V and J ends lost 2 bases and 5 bases, in that order; junction bases with no gene match: 2. The CDR3 loop is CASSFWTGDNEQFF. DNA for the CDR3: TGCGCCAGCAGCTTTTGGACAGGGGACAATGAGCAGTTCTTC.

The chain has TRBV6-1 and TRBJ1-2; D possibly corresponds to TRBD1 (6 bases). Germline loops: CDR1 MNHNS, CDR2 SASEGT. The CDR3 consists of 14 residues. Trimming took off 3 bases at V and 6 bases at J, with 14 bases between the two ends. The CDR3 loop is CASSDTGQTHGYTF. CDR3 DNA: TGTGCCAGCAGTGATACTGGACAGACACATGGCTACACCTTC.

The rearrangement links TRBV6-5 to TRBJ1-5; TRBD1 matches 7 bases. The CDR3 extends over 15 amino acids. V dropped 6 bases and J dropped 0; count of bases not matched to a gene: 5. Germline CDR1 reads MNHEY; CDR2 reads SVGAGI. In DNA form, the CDR3 reads TGTGCCAGCAGCCTTCGACAGGGTAGCAATCAGCCCCAGCATTTT. This encodes CASSLRQGSNQPQHF.

Here the CDR3 reads CSVEDRGQEKAFF. The CDR3 DNA follows: TGCAGCGTTGAAGATCGAGGACAGGAAAAAGCTTTCTTT. The V call is TRBV29-1, the J call TRBJ1-1; 7 bases line up with TRBD1. This CDR3 is built from 13 residues. J lost 9 bases, V lost 0 bases, and 7 bases had no gene match. Germline V lookup: CDR1 SQVTM, CDR2 ANQGSEA.

This clone occurred a few times. The chain joins TRBV6-2 or TRBV6-3 to TRBJ2-7, with D tentatively TRBD1 (5 bases). Germline assignment: CDR1 MNHEY and CDR2 SVGEGT. The CDR3 runs to 13 residues. V lost 0 bases and J 7 bases, leaving 10 bases between the germline ends. The DNA of the CDR3 is TGTGCCAGCAGTTACTCGACAGTTCAGGAGCAGTACTTC. Encoded protein: CASSYSTVQEQYF.

This clone appeared a single time. The chain uses TRBV2 and TRBJ1-2; 7 bases map to TRBD1. CDR1 is SNHLY and CDR2 is FYNNEI in the germline V gene. V was pared by 3 bases and J by 0 bases, with 10 bases of the junction left unmatched. This CDR3 is 17 amino acids long. The CDR3 bases are TGTGCCAGCAGTGAGGGCTACAGGGGATTTTCTAACTATGGCTACACCTTC. Translating it yields CASSEGYRGFSNYGYTF.

This clone was detected once. The CDR3 region is CASRTGTDNSPLHF. The CDR3, as DNA: TGTGCCAGCAGAACCGGGACAGATAATTCACCCCTCCACTTT. The gene calls are TRBV6-5 and TRBJ1-6, with 7 bases aligning to TRBD1. The CDR3 is 14 amino acids. The germline CDR1 and CDR2 sequences are MNHEY and SVGAGI. V shed 6 bases, J shed 5 bases, and the junction held 4 bases outside the gene matches.

CDR3 amino acids: CSVEKSGTYNEQFF. The CDR3 nucleotides read TGCAGCGTTGAAAAGTCAGGGACTTACAATGAGCAGTTCTTC. The chain joins TRBV29-1 to TRBJ2-1, with D tentatively TRBD2 (6 bases). The length of the CDR3 is 14 residues. Germline loops: CDR1 SQVTM, CDR2 ANQGSEA. The germline V and J ends were trimmed by 2 bases and 4 bases, with 12 bases remaining between them.

The rearrangement joins TRBV9 to TRBJ1-2; TRBD1 matches 8 bases. The ends lost 3 bases at V and 4 bases at J; junction bases unmatched: 14. The CDR3 totals 17 residues. Germline lookup yields CDR1 SGDLS and CDR2 YYNGEE. CDR3 region: CASSDRDRLSRAYGYTF. CDR3 nucleotides: TGTGCCAGCAGCGACCGGGACAGGTTATCGAGGGCCTATGGCTACACCTTC.

The gene calls are TRBV2 and TRBJ2-6, with 7 bases aligning to TRBD1. The CDR3 spans 17 residues. CDR1 SNHLY and CDR2 FYNNEI come from the germline V gene. V lost 5 bases, J lost 0 bases, and 7 bases stayed unmatched. The CDR3 DNA reads as TGTGCCAGCAGTAGACAGGGAAAATTCTCTGGGGCCAACGTCCTGACTTTC. Translated: CASSRQGKFSGANVLTF.

The chain couples TRBV19 to TRBJ2-2; possible D gene TRBD2, 6 bases. Deletions cut 7 bases from V and 6 bases from J, with 18 bases between. The V gene's germline CDR1 is LNHDA and CDR2 SQIVND (reference sequence). This CDR3 spans 15 amino acids. CDR3 sequence (DNA): TGTGCCAGTAACCCGGGGTGGAGGAGGGCCGGGGAGCTGTTTTTT. The encoded protein is CASNPGWRRAGELFF. Using reference TRBV19 and TRBJ2-2 for the parts outside the CDR3, the full variable domain is DGGITQSPKYLFRKEGQNVTLSCEQNLNHDAMYWYRQDPGQGLRLIYYSQIVNDFQKGDIAEGYSVSREKKESFPLTVTSAQKNPTAFYLCASNPGWRRAGELFFGEGSRLTVL.

The chain joins TRBV7-3 to TRBJ2-1; 9 bases are a match to TRBD2. Germline values: CDR1 SGHTA, CDR2 FQGTGA. CDR3 size: 14 residues. Trimming cost V 5 bases and J 6 bases; bases outside gene matches: 5. The CDR3 region is CASSQPGLANEQFF. In DNA, the CDR3 is TGTGCCAGCAGCCAACCGGGACTAGCCAATGAGCAGTTCTTC.

The J gene is TRBJ2-3, the V gene TRBV7-6, with D possibly TRBD1 on 6 matching bases. The CDR3 is 17 residues long. The germline V gene has CDR1 SGHVS and CDR2 FNYEAQ. V was cut by 2 bases and J by 0 bases, with 15 bases left in between. The CDR3, as DNA: TGTGCCAGCAGCTTAAGGGGATTCACAGGGAGCACAGATACGCAGTATTTT. Its protein is CASSLRGFTGSTDTQYF.

The chain employs TRBV10-3 and TRBJ2-3, with 8 bases identical to TRBD2. CDR1 is ENHRY, CDR2 SYGVKD, per germline. The junction had 6 bases not matched to a gene; V was cut back by 7 bases and J by 0 bases. The CDR3 is 15 residues long. The CDR3 DNA follows: TGTGCCATCACTAAGCGGGAGTCCAGCACAGATACGCAGTATTTT. Translated: CAITKRESSTDTQYF.

CDR3 in DNA: TGTGCCAGCAGAGTAGGGGGCGCTTACGGAAACACCATATATTTT. Amino acid sequence: CASRVGGAYGNTIYF. J is TRBJ1-3 and V is TRBV27; 7 bases fit TRBD1. V was clipped by 6 bases and J by 4 bases; unmatched bases: 9. Per germline, CDR1 MNHEY and CDR2 SMNVEV (reference sequence). The CDR3 is 15 residues long.

V usage is TRBV5-1 and J usage is TRBJ1-3, with D unclear. This CDR3 is 13 amino acids long. Per the germline V gene, CDR1 is SGHRS and CDR2 is YFSETQ. V was shortened by 2 bases and J by 0 bases, with 3 bases between the two germline ends. The CDR3 is CASSFYSGNTIYF. Here the CDR3 DNA reads TGCGCCAGCAGCTTCTACTCTGGAAACACCATATATTTT. The entire variable domain, with the rest obtained from reference TRBV5-1 and TRBJ1-3, is as follows: KAGVTQTPRYLIKTRGQQVTLSCSPISGHRSVSWYQQTPGQGLQFLFEYFSETQRNKGNFPGRFSGRQFSNSRSEMNVSTLELGDSALYLCASSFYSGNTIYFGEGSWLTVV.

This chain joins TRBV10-3 and TRBJ2-7; 12 bases are a match to TRBD2. There are 14 residues in the CDR3. Germline V gene data show CDR1 as ENHRY and CDR2 as SYGVKD. J lost 5 bases, V lost 7 bases, and 6 bases had no gene match. CDR3 residues: CAITSGGALDEQYF. The CDR3 nucleotides are TGTGCCATCACTAGCGGGGGGGCCCTCGACGAGCAGTACTTC.

The chain employs TRBV6-6 and TRBJ2-7, with 11 bases matching TRBD2. Germline lookup yields CDR1 MNHNY and CDR2 SVGAGI (reference sequence). V trimming: 6 bases; J trimming: 4 bases; junction bases outside the gene matches: 5. This CDR3 is built from 14 residues. The CDR3 sequence is CASSISGGEYEQYF. In nucleotides, the CDR3 is TGTGCCAGCAGCATTAGCGGGGGGGAGTACGAGCAGTACTTC.

This chain joins TRBV10-3 and TRBJ1-5, with 7 bases fitting TRBD1. From germline, CDR1 is ENHRY and CDR2 SYGVKD. V shed 10 bases and J 3 bases; nucleotides not matched to a gene: 9. CDR3 length: 14 amino acids. CDR3 loop: CATLDRDLNQPQHF. In DNA form, the CDR3 reads TGTGCCACCTTAGACAGGGATCTCAATCAGCCCCAGCATTTT.

The V call is TRBV28, the J call TRBJ1-6; 10 nucleotides match TRBD1. The V segment lost 3 bases and the J segment 11 bases; nucleotides outside the gene matches: 13. Per germline, CDR1 MDHEN and CDR2 SYDVKM. The CDR3 sequence is 17 residues long. The CDR3 DNA sequence: TGTGCCAGCAGTTTGGCCCTCCGGACAGGGGGGGCCCCACCCCTCCACTTT. Translation gives CASSLALRTGGAPPLHF. The variable domain in full, completed from reference TRBV28 and TRBJ1-6, reads DVKVTQSSRYLVKRTGEKVFLECVQDMDHENMFWYRQDPGLGLRLIYFSYDVKMKEKGDIPEGYSVSREKKERFSLILESASTNQTSMYLCASSLALRTGGAPPLHFGNGTRLTVT.

This sequence joins TRBV5-4 and TRBJ1-1; the D gene is possibly TRBD1 (5 bases). Germline assignment: CDR1 SGHNT and CDR2 YYREEE (reference sequence). V was shortened by 1 base and J by 3 bases, with 10 bases between the two germline ends. There are 14 residues in the CDR3. The CDR3 coding sequence is TGTGCCAGCAGCTTGATAGGGGCGGACACTGAAGCTTTCTTT. As protein: CASSLIGADTEAFF.